Each of the 17 T cell receptor beta chains below was sequenced from the same sample in a study of tumor and adjacent non-tumor tissue in lung cancer. A modified ARM-PCR protocol with three rounds of nested PCR amplified TCRbeta. TCRdb fed the multiplex PCR reads into MiXCR, producing one record per CDR3 protein. In the table there are 85,000 to 100,000 distinct CDR3 sequences, about 70% of which are singletons. The template was RNA from unsorted bulk tissue. The sequenced sample was lung tumor tissue. These receptors were collected from a man between 60 and 70 years old with non-small cell lung cancer.

This clonotype was counted once. A much larger clone differs from this one at a single base, so this may be a read error. This chain links TRBV7-9 with TRBJ2-1; 7 nucleotides align to TRBD1. CDR1 is SEHNR and CDR2 is FQNEAQ in the germline V gene (reference sequence). J gave up 7 bases and V 2 bases, and 8 bases lay outside the gene matches. This CDR3 contains 15 residues. CDR3 in amino acids: CASSLSQGVKNEQFF. The CDR3 DNA sequence: TGTGCCAGCAGCTTATCCCAGGGGGTGAAGAATGAGCAGTTCTTC. Looking up the rest from reference TRBV7-9 and TRBJ2-1 gives the full variable domain: DTGVSQNPRHKITKRGQNVTFRCDPISEHNRLYWYRQTLGQGPEFLTYFQNEAQLEKSRLLSDRFSAERPKGSFSTLEIQRTEQGDSAMYLCASSLSQGVKNEQFFGPGTRLTVL.

Remarks on this clonotype: The CDR3 ends on some other residue instead of the conserved phenylalanine or tryptophan, so this is likely a read error. This chain uses TRBV11-3 with TRBJ2-1; D possibly uses TRBD1 or TRBD2 (5 bases each). The CDR3 is made up of 14 amino acids. Trimming stripped 0 bases from V and 10 bases from J, with 13 bases between. Germline CDR1 SGHNT, CDR2 YENEEA. The chain's CDR3 is CASSLDFGDGEQFN. The DNA of the CDR3 is TGTGCCAGCAGCTTAGATTTTGGGGACGGCGAGCAGTTCAAC.

Regarding this clonotype: At one end, the junction sequence differs from germline, possibly due to a read error. The chain couples TRBV28 to TRBJ1-5, with TRBD1 matching 10 bases. Germline values: CDR1 MDHEN, CDR2 SYDVKM. The CDR3 loop spans 16 amino acids. The CDR3 is CVSSSPGQGGNQLQHF. The CDR3 DNA reads as TGTGTCAGCAGTTCTCCTGGACAGGGGGGCAATCAGCTCCAGCATTTT.

The chain carries TRBV6-1 and TRBJ2-1; D possibly corresponds to TRBD2 (5 bases). Germline CDR1 and CDR2: MNHNS and SASEGT. The V end lost 10 bases, the J end lost 3 bases, and 16 bases lay between the germline ends. CDR3 length: 14 residues. The CDR3 here is CAKSEGGNYNEQFF. The CDR3, as DNA: TGTGCCAAAAGTGAGGGTGGTAACTACAATGAGCAGTTCTTC.

This clonotype was seen at least ten times. This chain joins TRBV27 and TRBJ1-2; maybe TRBD1 (5 bases). Germline V gives CDR1 MNHEY, CDR2 SMNVEV (reference sequence). The length of the CDR3 is 13 residues. V was cut by 6 bases and J by 6 bases, with 14 bases left in between. CDR3 DNA sequence: TGTGCCAGCAGCTCTAACAGGAGGAATGGCTACACCTTC. Translation gives CASSSNRRNGYTF.

About this clonotype: One junction end does not reproduce the germline sequence, and a read error may be involved. The chain recombines TRBV4-2 with TRBJ2-4, with D unclear. This CDR3 spans 16 amino acids. Germline CDR1 and CDR2: LGHNA and YNFKEQ. The CDR3 protein is CDSSPTISIGENIQYF. The CDR3 DNA sequence: TGTGACAGCAGCCCCACTATTTCTATCGGAGAAAACATTCAGTACTTC.

A note on this clonotype: Germline is not matched at one junction end, which may reflect a read error. The chain carries TRBV11-2 and TRBJ2-1, with TRBD1 as a possible D gene (6 bases). CDR1 and CDR2 from the germline V gene are SGHAT and FQNNGV. The CDR3 contains 14 residues. As DNA, the CDR3 is TGTGTCAGCAGCTTAGGCAGGGGCGGCAATGAGCAGTTCTTC. Protein sequence: CVSSLGRGGNEQFF.

This clonotype was seen many times. A much larger clone differs from this one at a single base, so this may be a read error. The V call is TRBV11-1, the J call TRBJ1-1; D gene uncertain. This CDR3 comprises 12 residues. Between the trimmed V and J ends, which lost 5 bases and 4 bases, there was a span of 8 bases. The germline gives CDR1 SGHAT, CDR2 FQDESV (reference sequence). The CDR3 region is CASSPFGTEAFF. In DNA, the CDR3 is TGTGCCAGCAGCCCATTTGGCACTGAAGCTTTCTTT.

In regard to this clonotype: A read error may produce the germline difference seen at one junction end. The rearrangement uses TRBV11-3 and TRBJ2-5; D is possibly TRBD1 or TRBD2 (5 bases each). From germline, CDR1 is SGHNT and CDR2 YENEEA. This CDR3 contains 12 residues. CDR3 in DNA: TGTACCAGCAGCCGTGGGGGAGAGTCCCAGTACTTC. Protein product: CTSSRGGESQYF.

In the case of this clonotype: The junction departs from the called germline gene at one end, perhaps through a read error. V is TRBV6-6 and J is TRBJ2-1; 7 nucleotides align to TRBD2. In germline, CDR1 is MNHNY, CDR2 SVGAGI (reference sequence). The CDR3 runs 14 residues. CDR3 region: CVSSYGLEGDEQFF. In nucleotides, the CDR3 is TGTGTCAGCAGTTACGGACTAGAGGGAGACGAGCAGTTCTTC.

For this clonotype: A much larger clone differs from this one at a single base, so this may be a read error. The CDR3 ends on some other residue instead of the conserved phenylalanine or tryptophan, so this is likely a read error. This sequence joins TRBV28 and TRBJ1-5; D unresolved. This CDR3 region has 14 residues. In germline, CDR1 is MDHEN, CDR2 SYDVKM. Trimming pared 1 base from V and 11 bases from J, leaving 15 bases between. The CDR3 loop is CASSLYTVQVAQHY. The DNA of the CDR3 is TGTGCCAGCAGTTTATACACAGTGCAAGTGGCCCAGCATTAT.

This clonotype showed up just a few times. A single base separates this from a much larger clone, so it may be a read error. The chain links TRBV5-4 to TRBJ2-2; 8 bases are shared with TRBD1. CDR3 size: 16 residues. V shed 8 bases and J 5 bases; nucleotides not matched to a gene: 14. The germline V gene has CDR1 SGHNT and CDR2 YYREEE (reference sequence). The CDR3 protein is CARSPTRGLGTGELFF. In DNA form, the CDR3 reads TGTGCCAGGAGCCCGACCAGGGGGCTCGGAACCGGGGAGCTGTTTTTT.

On this clonotype: It may be a read error: a sequence one base away is much more abundant. This sequence joins TRBV20-1 and TRBJ2-7; the match to TRBD2 covers 13 bases. There are 14 residues in the CDR3. Germline loops: CDR1 DFQATT, CDR2 SNEGSKA (reference sequence). V lost 8 bases to trimming and J lost 5 bases; unmatched junction nucleotides: 9. CDR3 DNA sequence: TGCAGTACTCAAGGACTAGCGGGAGAGGACGAGCAGTACTTC. Protein product: CSTQGLAGEDEQYF.

About this clonotype: This likely comes from a read error, as the CDR3 has no conserved phenylalanine or tryptophan at its end. The DNA is left out, because the CDR3 cannot be placed on it with certainty; the CDR3 is given as TCRdb lists it. The chain links TRBV11-2 to TRBJ2-1; the table assigns TRBD2, which was not confirmed against the DNA. Germline values: CDR1 SGHAT, CDR2 FQNNGV. Ends included, the CDR3 has 15 residues. This CDR3 is CASSSRTSGHNEHFL.

V is TRBV4-2 and J is TRBJ1-1, with unresolved D. The CDR3 covers 14 residues. Trimming shortened V by 1 base and J by 1 base, and 7 bases separated the two germline ends. Germline V gene data show CDR1 as LGHNA and CDR2 as YNFKEQ. The CDR3 coding sequence is TGTGCCAGCAGCCAAGTTACACGGAACACTGAAGCTTTCTTT. The encoded protein is CASSQVTRNTEAFF.

The sample holds a few counts of this clonotype. It may be a read error: a sequence one base away is much more abundant. CDR3 in DNA: TGCAGCGTTGTATGGGGGCCCTATGGCTACGCCTTC. Its protein is CSVVWGPYGYAF. The chain combines TRBV29-1 with TRBJ1-2, with D perhaps TRBD1 (6 bases). Germline V gives CDR1 SQVTM, CDR2 ANQGSEA. The CDR3 covers 12 residues.

Regarding this clonotype: Compared with germline, one end of the junction differs, possibly owing to a read error. The chain joins TRBV12-5 to TRBJ2-1; 10 bases align to TRBD1. Germline lookup yields CDR1 LGHNT and CDR2 FRNRAP. The CDR3 loop spans 16 amino acids. This CDR3 reads CTSGTRQGAAYNEQFF. CDR3 nucleotides: TGTACTAGTGGAACGAGACAGGGGGCGGCGTACAATGAGCAGTTCTTC.